Listed here are 28 T cell receptor beta chains from one sample, sequenced in a study of T cell responses to AZD1222 COVID-19 vaccine. Profiling relied on immunoSEQ multiplex PCR, and the TCRdb table lists in-frame clones only, not all of them. The sample carries fewer than 110,000 clones, around nine tenths recorded once. The starting material was peripheral blood, obtained on day 0 of AZD1222 vaccination. The receptors were gathered from an adult in good health.

The V and J genes are TRBV6-2 or TRBV6-3 and TRBJ1-2; unclear D gene. The CDR3 loop spans 11 amino acids. Per germline, CDR1 MNHEY and CDR2 SVGEGT. Trimming shortened V by 4 bases and J by 8 bases, and 8 bases separated the two germline ends. The CDR3 DNA follows: TGTGCCAGCAGTTTGGGGAAGGGCTACACCTTC. Translating gives CASSLGKGYTF.

The chain is built from TRBV19 and TRBJ2-7, with 9 bases fitting TRBD1. Unmatched junction bases numbered 7, after V lost 6 bases and J lost 4 bases. CDR1 is LNHDA, CDR2 SQIVND, per germline (reference sequence). The CDR3 consists of 14 residues. The CDR3 protein is CASSRDRDNYEQYF. CDR3 bases: TGTGCCAGTAGCCGGGACAGGGATAATTACGAGCAGTACTTC.

In its sample, this clone was seen a few times. The rearrangement links TRBV6-1 to TRBJ2-1, with D perhaps TRBD2 (5 bases). The ends were cut back, 2 bases at V and 6 bases at J, with 5 bases in the middle. The germline V gene encodes CDR1 MNHNS and CDR2 SASEGT. The CDR3 spans 12 residues. CDR3 protein: CASSERGNEQFF. The DNA of the CDR3 is TGTGCCAGCAGTGAACGGGGCAATGAGCAGTTCTTC.

V gene TRBV5-4 combines with J gene TRBJ2-6, with TRBD1 identical over 7 bases. Germline V CDR1 and CDR2: SGHNT, YYREEE (reference sequence). With 3 bases clipped from V and 2 bases from J, the junction kept 2 bases outside the gene matches. The CDR3 length is 15 residues. DNA for the CDR3: TGTGCCAGCAGCTCGACAGGGACTGGGGCCAACGTCCTGACTTTC. It encodes CASSSTGTGANVLTF.

The rearrangement links TRBV3-1 (or the pseudogene TRBV3-2) to TRBJ1-1; D gene ambiguous. Germline V gene sequence: CDR1 LGHDT, CDR2 YNNKEL (reference sequence). CDR3 size: 12 residues. V lost 4 bases and J lost 0, with 3 bases in between. The CDR3 DNA sequence: TGTGCCAGCAGCCTGATGAACACTGAAGCTTTCTTT. This sequence encodes CASSLMNTEAFF.

The rearrangement uses TRBV28 and TRBJ1-2; D unclear. The ends were cut back, 3 bases at V and 5 bases at J, with 4 bases in the middle. This CDR3 spans 11 amino acids. Germline V lookup: CDR1 MDHEN, CDR2 SYDVKM. CDR3 bases: TGTGCCAGCAGTTTTCTGTATGGCTACACCTTC. It yields the protein CASSFLYGYTF.

The chain uses TRBV6-2 or TRBV6-3 and TRBJ2-7, with unresolved D. CDR1 MNHEY and CDR2 SVGEGT come from the germline V gene. This CDR3 is built from 13 residues. V lost 2 bases, J lost 2 bases, and 7 bases lay in between. CDR3 sequence (DNA): TGTGCCAGCAGTTACGGGATTCCCTACGAGCAGTACTTC. This gives the protein CASSYGIPYEQYF.

V usage is TRBV7-2 and J usage is TRBJ2-5, with TRBD1 matching over 9 bases. The CDR3 totals 18 residues. Germline CDR1 and CDR2: SGHTA and FQGNSA. V dropped 4 bases and J dropped 1; count of bases not matched to a gene: 13. The CDR3 is CASSSGIQGAFFQETQYF. The CDR3 bases are TGTGCCAGCAGCTCCGGAATACAGGGGGCGTTTTTCCAAGAGACCCAGTACTTC. Variable domain in full (rest from reference TRBV7-2 and TRBJ2-5): GAGVSQSPSNKVTEKGKDVELRCDPISGHTALYWYRQSLGQGLEFLIYFQGNSAPDKSGLPSDRFSAERTGGSVSTLTIQRTQQEDSAVYLCASSSGIQGAFFQETQYFGPGTRLLVL.

The chain joins TRBV4-3 to TRBJ2-1, with 7 nucleotides matching TRBD1. The CDR3 has 15 residues. From germline, CDR1 is LGHNA and CDR2 YSLEER. The J segment lost 2 bases and the V segment lost 3 bases, leaving 4 bases of the junction unmatched. The CDR3 loop is CASSQGDRAYNEQFF. As DNA, the CDR3 is TGCGCCAGCAGCCAGGGGGACAGAGCCTACAATGAGCAGTTCTTC.

CDR3 amino acids: CASRFHSLRGGTEAFF. CDR3 bases: TGTGCCAGCAGGTTTCACAGTCTTAGAGGGGGCACTGAAGCTTTCTTT. The rearrangement joins TRBV28 to TRBJ1-1; a possible D gene is TRBD1 (6 bases). CDR3 size: 16 residues. Trimming cost V 6 bases and J 4 bases, with 21 bases left between them. The germline CDR1 and CDR2 sequences are MDHEN and SYDVKM.

The V call is TRBV6-5, the J call TRBJ1-2; TRBD1 aligns across 8 bases. With V trimmed by 7 bases and J by 8 bases, 15 bases remained unmatched. Germline V gene sequence: CDR1 MNHEY, CDR2 SVGAGI. The CDR3 loop spans 15 amino acids. The CDR3 region is CASNYSPGGAGGYTF. In DNA form, the CDR3 reads TGTGCCAGCAACTACTCCCCAGGGGGCGCGGGGGGCTACACCTTC.

The V call is TRBV3-1 (or the pseudogene TRBV3-2), the J call TRBJ1-1; the D gene is possibly TRBD1 (6 bases). With 1 base removed from V and 3 bases from J, the gap between germline ends came to 9 bases. This CDR3 comprises 14 residues. Germline values: CDR1 LGHDT, CDR2 YNNKEL (reference sequence). In DNA form, the CDR3 reads TGTGCCAGCAGCCAAGGCAGGGGCGACACTGAAGCTTTCTTT. It specifies CASSQGRGDTEAFF.

This clone was counted once. J is TRBJ2-3 and V is TRBV29-1; 7 bases match TRBD2. The germline CDR1 and CDR2 sequences are SQVTM and ANQGSEA. J lost 4 bases, V lost 2 bases, and 3 bases had no gene match. This CDR3 has 13 residues. The CDR3 reads CSVERAGADTQYF. The CDR3 nucleotides read TGCAGCGTTGAACGGGCGGGGGCAGATACGCAGTATTTT.

This clone was counted once. The chain recombines TRBV19 with TRBJ1-1, with D possibly TRBD1 on 6 matching bases. Germline V lookup: CDR1 LNHDA, CDR2 SQIVND (reference sequence). Trimming stripped 6 bases from V and 1 base from J, with 9 bases between. The CDR3 consists of 13 residues. The DNA for the CDR3 is TGTGCCAGTAGCATACAGGGGAACACTGAAGCTTTCTTT. Translating gives CASSIQGNTEAFF. The whole variable domain, filled in from reference TRBV19 and TRBJ1-1, reads DGGITQSPKYLFRKEGQNVTLSCEQNLNHDAMYWYRQDPGQGLRLIYYSQIVNDFQKGDIAEGYSVSREKKESFPLTVTSAQKNPTAFYLCASSIQGNTEAFFGQGTRLTVV.

The genes are TRBV3-1 (or the pseudogene TRBV3-2) and TRBJ2-5; 12 bases match TRBD2. In germline, CDR1 is LGHDT, CDR2 YNNKEL (reference sequence). The trim removed 5 bases at V and 5 bases at J, leaving 9 bases unmatched. The CDR3 is 16 residues long. CDR3 in amino acids: CASSYSSGGASETQYF. As DNA, the CDR3 is TGTGCCAGCAGCTACTCTAGCGGGGGGGCCTCCGAGACCCAGTACTTC.

This sequence joins TRBV11-2 and TRBJ2-3, with TRBD2 identical over 11 bases. CDR3 length equals 18 residues. CDR1 SGHAT and CDR2 FQNNGV come from the germline V gene. Germline trimming cut 1 base from V and 1 base from J; bases unmatched to any gene: 7. Here the CDR3 reads CASSLGSGGEGGTDTQYF. DNA of the CDR3: TGTGCCAGCAGCTTAGGTAGCGGGGGGGAAGGTGGCACAGATACGCAGTATTTT.

This chain links TRBV7-3 with TRBJ2-1; 8 bases are a match to TRBD1. V lost 1 base, J lost 7 bases, and 12 bases stayed unmatched. Germline CDR1 and CDR2: SGHTA and FQGTGA. The CDR3 is 17 amino acids. The DNA for the CDR3 is TGTGCCAGCAGCTTAAAATCCGGGACAGGAGATGGGAATGAGCAGTTCTTC. Translated, it gives CASSLKSGTGDGNEQFF.

This clone was counted a few times. The V call is TRBV19, the J call TRBJ1-1; D gene uncertain. Germline CDR1 is LNHDA and CDR2 is SQIVND (reference sequence). V was cut by 5 bases and J by 1 base, with 14 bases left in between. The CDR3 consists of 15 residues. This chain's CDR3 is CASSLQAAGNTEAFF. The CDR3 region has the DNA TGTGCCAGTAGTCTCCAGGCCGCGGGGAACACTGAAGCTTTCTTT.

The chain carries TRBV11-2 and TRBJ1-6; 7 positions match TRBD1. CDR1 and CDR2 (germline): SGHAT, FQNNGV. This CDR3 is built from 15 residues. V lost 1 base to trimming and J lost 9 bases; unmatched junction nucleotides: 6. The CDR3 reads CASSLGTGAGSPLHF. The CDR3 DNA reads as TGTGCCAGCAGCTTAGGAACAGGGGCCGGTTCACCCCTCCACTTT.

The chain recombines TRBV20-1 with TRBJ2-7; a weak D match, TRBD1 (6 bases). The germline V gene has CDR1 DFQATT and CDR2 SNEGSKA (reference sequence). V lost 5 bases, J lost 7 bases, and 12 bases lay in between. CDR3 size: 11 residues. The CDR3 DNA is TGCAGTGCTCGTACAGGGATTGAGCAGTACTTC. Its translation is CSARTGIEQYF.

This chain links TRBV12-5 with TRBJ2-7; D gene unclear. With 7 bases removed from V and 2 bases from J, the gap between germline ends came to 9 bases. The CDR3 runs to 12 residues. The germline V gene encodes CDR1 LGHNT and CDR2 FRNRAP. The CDR3: CASVGPPYEQYF. For the CDR3, the DNA is TGTGCTAGTGTCGGTCCCCCCTACGAGCAGTACTTC.

The chain links TRBV7-3 to TRBJ2-1, with a tentative D call TRBD1 (7 bases). Germline CDR1 is SGHTA and CDR2 is FQGTGA. The ends were cut back, 5 bases at V and 15 bases at J, with 17 bases in the middle. The CDR3 length is 12 residues. DNA for the CDR3: TGTGCCAGCAGCCAGGGGGGTCGTAGGCTGTTCTTC. Its translation: CASSQGGRRLFF.

V and J are TRBV10-3 and TRBJ2-7; D possibly corresponds to TRBD1 (5 bases). Deletions cut 4 bases from V and 7 bases from J, with 8 bases between. The CDR3 consists of 11 residues. Germline V CDR1 and CDR2: ENHRY, SYGVKD. CDR3 region: CAISARGEQYF. CDR3 DNA: TGTGCCATCAGTGCAAGGGGAGAGCAGTACTTC.

The chain couples TRBV12-3 or TRBV12-4 to TRBJ2-7; 8 bases are shared with TRBD2. CDR3 size: 12 residues. Trimming took 5 bases from V and 3 from J; bases not matched to a gene: 0. The CDR3 nucleotides read TGTGCCAGCAGTGGGACTAGCTACGAGCAGTACTTC. Amino acid sequence: CASSGTSYEQYF.

This chain connects TRBV28 to TRBJ1-5; 8 bases are a match to TRBD1. CDR1 MDHEN and CDR2 SYDVKM come from the germline V gene. The CDR3 loop spans 15 amino acids. V dropped 5 bases and J dropped 2; count of bases not matched to a gene: 5. The DNA of the CDR3 is TGTGCCAGCAGTGACAGGGGAGAGGGCAATCAGCCCCAGCATTTT. This sequence encodes CASSDRGEGNQPQHF.

This rearrangement joins TRBV5-1 to TRBJ2-1; 13 bases align to TRBD2. The CDR3 has 14 residues. V was clipped by 9 bases and J by 9 bases; unmatched bases: 9. The V gene's germline CDR1 is SGHRS and CDR2 YFSETQ. This CDR3 reads CATQDTSGGVEQFF. CDR3 DNA sequence: TGCGCCACCCAAGATACTAGCGGGGGGGTTGAGCAGTTCTTC.

This rearrangement joins TRBV10-3 to TRBJ2-1; 9 positions match TRBD2. Germline assignment: CDR1 ENHRY and CDR2 SYGVKD. Trimming cost V 10 bases and J 7 bases; bases outside gene matches: 8. The CDR3 has 13 residues. The CDR3 bases are TGTGCCACTTCGGGACTAGCATCAAATGAGCAGTTCTTC. It yields the protein CATSGLASNEQFF.

This chain links TRBV18 with TRBJ2-1; tentatively, D is TRBD1 (5 bases). CDR3 length: 16 amino acids. The V gene's germline CDR1 is KGHSH and CDR2 LQKENI. V lost 0 bases and J lost 1, with 10 bases in between. The CDR3 loop reads CASSPPSGLSYNEQFF. CDR3 DNA: TGTGCCAGCTCACCACCGTCAGGGTTATCCTACAATGAGCAGTTCTTC.